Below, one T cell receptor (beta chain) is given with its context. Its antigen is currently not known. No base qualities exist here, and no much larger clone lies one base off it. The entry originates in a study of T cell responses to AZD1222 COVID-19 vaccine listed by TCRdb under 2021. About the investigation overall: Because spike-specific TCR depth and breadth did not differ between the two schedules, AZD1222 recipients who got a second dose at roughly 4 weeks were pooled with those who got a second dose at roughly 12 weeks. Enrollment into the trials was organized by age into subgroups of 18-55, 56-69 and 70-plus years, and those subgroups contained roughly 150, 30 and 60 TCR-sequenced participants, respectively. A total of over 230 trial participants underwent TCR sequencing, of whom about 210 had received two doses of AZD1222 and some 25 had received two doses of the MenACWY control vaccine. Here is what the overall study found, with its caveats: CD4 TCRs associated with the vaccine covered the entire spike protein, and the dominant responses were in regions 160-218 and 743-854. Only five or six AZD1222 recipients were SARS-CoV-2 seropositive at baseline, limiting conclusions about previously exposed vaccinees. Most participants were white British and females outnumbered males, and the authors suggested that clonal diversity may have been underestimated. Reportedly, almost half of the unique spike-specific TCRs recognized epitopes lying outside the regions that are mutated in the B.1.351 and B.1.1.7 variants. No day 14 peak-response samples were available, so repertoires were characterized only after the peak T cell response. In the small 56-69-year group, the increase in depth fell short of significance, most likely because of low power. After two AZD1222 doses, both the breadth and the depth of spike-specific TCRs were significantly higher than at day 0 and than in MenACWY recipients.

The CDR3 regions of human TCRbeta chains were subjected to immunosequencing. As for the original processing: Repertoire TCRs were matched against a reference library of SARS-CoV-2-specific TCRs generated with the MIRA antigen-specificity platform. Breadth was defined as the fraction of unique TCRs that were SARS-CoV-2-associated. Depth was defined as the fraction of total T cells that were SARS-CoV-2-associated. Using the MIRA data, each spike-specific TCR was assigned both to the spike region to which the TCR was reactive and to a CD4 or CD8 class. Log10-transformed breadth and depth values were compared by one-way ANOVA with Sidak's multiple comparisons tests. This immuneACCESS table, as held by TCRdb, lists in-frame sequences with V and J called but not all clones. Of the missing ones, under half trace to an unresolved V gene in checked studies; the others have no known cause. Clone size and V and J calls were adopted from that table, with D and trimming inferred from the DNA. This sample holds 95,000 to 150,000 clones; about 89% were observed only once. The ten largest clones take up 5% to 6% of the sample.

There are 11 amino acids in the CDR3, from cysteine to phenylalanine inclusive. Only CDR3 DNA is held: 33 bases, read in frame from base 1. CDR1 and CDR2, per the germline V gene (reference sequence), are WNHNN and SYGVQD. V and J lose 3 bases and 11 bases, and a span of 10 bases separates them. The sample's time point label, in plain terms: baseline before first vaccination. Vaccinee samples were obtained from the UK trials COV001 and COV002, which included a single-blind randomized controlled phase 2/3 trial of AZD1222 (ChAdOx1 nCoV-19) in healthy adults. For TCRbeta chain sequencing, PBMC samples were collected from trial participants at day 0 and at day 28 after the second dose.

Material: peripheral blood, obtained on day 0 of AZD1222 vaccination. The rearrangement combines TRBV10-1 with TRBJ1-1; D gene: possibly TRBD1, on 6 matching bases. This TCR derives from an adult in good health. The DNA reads TGCGCCAGCAGTGAAGGCGGACAGGCTTTCTTT. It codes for CASSEGGQAFF.